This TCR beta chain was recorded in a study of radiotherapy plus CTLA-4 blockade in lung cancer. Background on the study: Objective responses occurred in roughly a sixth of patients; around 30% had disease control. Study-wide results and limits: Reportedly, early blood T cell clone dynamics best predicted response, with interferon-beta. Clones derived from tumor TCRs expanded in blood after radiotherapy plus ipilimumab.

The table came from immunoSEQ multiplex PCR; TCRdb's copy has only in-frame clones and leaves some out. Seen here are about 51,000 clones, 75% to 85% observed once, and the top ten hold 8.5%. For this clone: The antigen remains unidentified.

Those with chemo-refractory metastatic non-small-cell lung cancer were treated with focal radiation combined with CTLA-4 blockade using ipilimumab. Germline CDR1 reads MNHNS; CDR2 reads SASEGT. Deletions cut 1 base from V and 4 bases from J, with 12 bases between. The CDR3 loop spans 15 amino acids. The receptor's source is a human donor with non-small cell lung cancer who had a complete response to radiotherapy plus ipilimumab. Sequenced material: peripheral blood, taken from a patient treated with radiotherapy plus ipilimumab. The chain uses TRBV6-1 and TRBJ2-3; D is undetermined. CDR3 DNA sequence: TGTGCCAGCAGTGAAGGGTCAGTCCGTGCAGATACGCAGTATTTT. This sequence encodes CASSEGSVRADTQYF.